This is a list of T cell receptor beta chains from one sample in a study of cytomegalovirus exposure and HLA in healthy donors. Measured with immunoSEQ multiplex PCR; TCRdb has only the in-frame clones, and not every one. Of tens of thousands of clones in the sample, over 85% were seen once. Sequencing used PBMCs. The receptor set was obtained from a man younger than 35 in good health and CMV-seropositive. Each CDR3 is given with its conserved first and last residue. A D gene is named only where the DNA matches it firmly. Clone sizes are given selectively: once, few, many, or a class where the clone is expanded.

v_gene: TRBV9; j_gene: TRBJ2-2; d_gene: TRBD2; abundance: .; CDR3nt: TGTGCCAGCAGCGTAACTAGCGGGGCCACCGGGGAGCTGTTTTTT; CDR3aa: CASSVTSGATGELFF
v_gene: TRBV4-1; j_gene: TRBJ2-5; d_gene: TRBD2; abundance: .; CDR3nt: TGCGCCAGCAGCACCCGTATAGGGGTAGGCGGGAGGGTGGAGACCCAGTACTTC; CDR3aa: CASSTRIGVGGRVETQYF
v_gene: TRBV27; j_gene: TRBJ2-1; d_gene: TRBD2; abundance: .; CDR3nt: TGTGCCAGCAGTTTGTCAAAGACTAGCGGGCAGTTCTTC; CDR3aa: CASSLSKTSGQFF
v_gene: TRBV18; j_gene: TRBJ1-2; d_gene: TRBD1; abundance: .; CDR3nt: TGTGCCAGCTCACCGAGACGTGACAGGGAAGCCTATGGCTACACCTTC; CDR3aa: CASSPRRDREAYGYTF
v_gene: TRBV11-2; j_gene: TRBJ2-1; d_gene: TRBD2; abundance: .; CDR3nt: TGTGCCAGCAGCTTAGTACTAGCGGGAGGGCCCTCTTACAATGAGCAGTTCTTC; CDR3aa: CASSLVLAGGPSYNEQFF
v_gene: TRBV18; j_gene: TRBJ1-4; d_gene: .; abundance: few; CDR3nt: TGTGCCAGCTCACCCAGACAGGCGGATGAAAAACTGTTTTTT; CDR3aa: CASSPRQADEKLFF
v_gene: TRBV4-1; j_gene: TRBJ2-7; d_gene: TRBD1; abundance: .; CDR3nt: TGCGCCAGCAGCCAAGATACGAGGACAGGGTTCTACGAGCAGTACTTC; CDR3aa: CASSQDTRTGFYEQYF
v_gene: TRBV5-1; j_gene: TRBJ1-1; d_gene: TRBD1; abundance: .; CDR3nt: TGCGCCAGCAGCTGGGACAGCGAGAACACTGAAGCTTTCTTT; CDR3aa: CASSWDSENTEAFF
v_gene: TRBV14; j_gene: TRBJ2-2; d_gene: TRBD1; abundance: .; CDR3nt: TGTGCCAGCAGCCTACGACAGGGCGGCGGGGAGCTGTTTTTT; CDR3aa: CASSLRQGGGELFF
v_gene: TRBV27; j_gene: TRBJ2-7; d_gene: TRBD1; abundance: .; CDR3nt: TGTGCCAGCAGTCCTCACAGGGGGCACTACGAGCAGTACTTC; CDR3aa: CASSPHRGHYEQYF
v_gene: TRBV7-2; j_gene: TRBJ1-4; d_gene: TRBD1; abundance: .; CDR3nt: TGTGCCAGCAGCGATGGACAGGGGGTTGAAAAACTGTTTTTT; CDR3aa: CASSDGQGVEKLFF
v_gene: TRBV30; j_gene: TRBJ2-3; d_gene: TRBD2; abundance: .; CDR3nt: TGTGCCTGGGGGGCGGGGGGGAAGGATACGCAGTATTTT; CDR3aa: CAWGAGGKDTQYF
v_gene: TRBV5-6; j_gene: TRBJ1-1; d_gene: .; abundance: once; CDR3nt: TGTGCCAGCAGCTTGTCCTCTGAAGCTTTCTTT; CDR3aa: CASSLSSEAFF
v_gene: TRBV7-8; j_gene: TRBJ1-2; d_gene: .; abundance: .; CDR3nt: TGTGCCAGCAGCGGACAGAACTATGGCTACACCTTC; CDR3aa: CASSGQNYGYTF
v_gene: TRBV7-2; j_gene: TRBJ2-7; d_gene: .; abundance: .; CDR3nt: TGTGCCAGCAGCTACCAGGGGAACGAGCAGTACTTC; CDR3aa: CASSYQGNEQYF
v_gene: TRBV27; j_gene: TRBJ2-1; d_gene: TRBD2; abundance: .; CDR3nt: TGTGCCAGCAGCCGACGACTAGCGGGAGGCTTTAGTCAGTTCTTC; CDR3aa: CASSRRLAGGFSQFF
v_gene: TRBV29-1; j_gene: TRBJ2-1; d_gene: TRBD2; abundance: .; CDR3nt: TGCAGCGTGGCGGGGGGGCGGGTTGAGCAGTTCTTC; CDR3aa: CSVAGGRVEQFF
v_gene: TRBV6-5; j_gene: TRBJ2-1; d_gene: .; abundance: .; CDR3nt: TGTGCCAGCAGTCGTCTAGCGTCTGAGCAGTTCTTC; CDR3aa: CASSRLASEQFF
v_gene: TRBV7-9; j_gene: TRBJ1-2; d_gene: TRBD1; abundance: .; CDR3nt: TGTGCCAGCAGCAGACAGGGGAACTATGGCTACACCTTC; CDR3aa: CASSRQGNYGYTF
v_gene: TRBV7-2; j_gene: TRBJ2-1; d_gene: TRBD1; abundance: .; CDR3nt: TGTGCCAGCAGCTTAGCGAACAGGGGAGATGAGCAGTTCTTC; CDR3aa: CASSLANRGDEQFF
v_gene: TRBV5-6; j_gene: TRBJ1-1; d_gene: .; abundance: .; CDR3nt: TGTGCCAGCAGCTTCCCTGCACGGGGCACTGAAGCTTTCTTT; CDR3aa: CASSFPARGTEAFF
v_gene: TRBV11-2; j_gene: TRBJ2-7; d_gene: .; abundance: .; CDR3nt: TGTGCCAGCAGACCCGTACAGGGCCCACCTTCGGGCGAGCAGTACTTC; CDR3aa: CASRPVQGPPSGEQYF
v_gene: TRBV7-8; j_gene: TRBJ1-2; d_gene: .; abundance: .; CDR3nt: TGTGCCAGCAGCTACTCAAAGACCCAGGGGACCTACACCTTC; CDR3aa: CASSYSKTQGTYTF
v_gene: TRBV9; j_gene: TRBJ2-7; d_gene: TRBD2; abundance: .; CDR3nt: TGTGCCAGCAGCGTAGACAGCGGGGGGGTGCACGAGCAGTACTTC; CDR3aa: CASSVDSGGVHEQYF
v_gene: TRBV9; j_gene: TRBJ1-4; d_gene: TRBD1; abundance: once; CDR3nt: TGTGCCAGCAGCGGGACAGGGGGCGGTAATGAAAAACTGTTTTTT; CDR3aa: CASSGTGGGNEKLFF
v_gene: TRBV10-1; j_gene: TRBJ1-4; d_gene: TRBD1; abundance: .; CDR3nt: TGCGCCAGCAGTGATCCCGGGACAGGGGATGAAAAACTGTTTTTT; CDR3aa: CASSDPGTGDEKLFF
v_gene: TRBV11-2; j_gene: TRBJ1-1; d_gene: .; abundance: .; CDR3nt: TGTGCCAGCAGCCTCACTACCGGGACACGCACTGAAGCTTTCTTT; CDR3aa: CASSLTTGTRTEAFF
v_gene: TRBV7-9; j_gene: TRBJ1-4; d_gene: TRBD1; abundance: .; CDR3nt: TGTGCCAGCAGCCAGGACAGGGGCGCGGGTGAAAAACTGTTTTTT; CDR3aa: CASSQDRGAGEKLFF
v_gene: TRBV7-2; j_gene: TRBJ2-7; d_gene: TRBD2; abundance: .; CDR3nt: TGTGCCAGCAGCTCACGGGAGGGCCGCTACGAGCAGTACTTC; CDR3aa: CASSSREGRYEQYF
v_gene: TRBV9; j_gene: TRBJ2-5; d_gene: TRBD1; abundance: .; CDR3nt: TGTGCCAGCAGCGTAGGGGTTAGGGACAGGGGCCAAAAGACCCAGTACTTC; CDR3aa: CASSVGVRDRGQKTQYF
v_gene: TRBV7-9; j_gene: TRBJ2-7; d_gene: .; abundance: .; CDR3nt: TGTGCCAGCAGCTTTGGTCCCCAGGGACTTTCTCAATACGAGCAGTACTTC; CDR3aa: CASSFGPQGLSQYEQYF
v_gene: TRBV28; j_gene: TRBJ1-1; d_gene: .; abundance: .; CDR3nt: TGTGCCAGCAGTTGGTCCTCAGGGTCTGGGAACACTGAAGCTTTCTTT; CDR3aa: CASSWSSGSGNTEAFF
v_gene: TRBV2; j_gene: TRBJ1-1; d_gene: .; abundance: .; CDR3nt: TGTGCCAGCACGTCCGGGAGAGTGTACTTGTCGAACACTGAAGCTTTCTTT; CDR3aa: CASTSGRVYLSNTEAFF
v_gene: TRBV6-5; j_gene: TRBJ2-7; d_gene: TRBD1; abundance: once; CDR3nt: TGTGCCAGCAGTGCGGACAGGGGGGCGTCCTACGAGCAGTACTTC; CDR3aa: CASSADRGASYEQYF
v_gene: TRBV6-1; j_gene: TRBJ1-3; d_gene: TRBD1; abundance: .; CDR3nt: TGTGCCAGCAGTGAAGCGACAGGGTCTGGAAACACCATATATTTT; CDR3aa: CASSEATGSGNTIYF
v_gene: TRBV7-8; j_gene: TRBJ1-5; d_gene: .; abundance: .; CDR3nt: TGTGCCAGCAGCTTCGGTGGAGGGCCAGATAATCAGCCCCAGCATTTT; CDR3aa: CASSFGGGPDNQPQHF
v_gene: TRBV7-9; j_gene: TRBJ2-2; d_gene: TRBD1; abundance: .; CDR3nt: TGTGCCAGCGAGGGACAGACGAACACCGGGGAGCTGTTTTTT; CDR3aa: CASEGQTNTGELFF
v_gene: TRBV11-2; j_gene: TRBJ2-7; d_gene: TRBD2; abundance: .; CDR3nt: TGTGCCAGCAGCCCCCAGCGGGGAGGAAGCTACGAGCAGTACTTC; CDR3aa: CASSPQRGGSYEQYF